The 18 T cell receptor beta chains presented below share a single source sample, sequenced in a study. Each CDR3 protein is one row after TCRdb ran MiXCR on the 5' RACE reads. Found here are around 50,000 distinct CDR3 sequences, 28% of them singletons; the top ten hold 2.5% to 3.5%. The specimen was tumor-infiltrating memory CD4+ T cells sorted from the breast tumor. Subset specified: memory CD4+ T cells, CD4+CD45RO+CD25-. All receptors come from a female donor with breast cancer.

This clonotype was found a few times. V gene TRBV3-1 combines with J gene TRBJ2-1, with 7 bases identical to TRBD2. J gave up 1 base and V 3 bases, and 0 bases lay outside the gene matches. This CDR3 is built from 14 residues. The germline CDR1 and CDR2 sequences are LGHDT and YNNKEL (reference sequence). CDR3 protein: CASSQRESYNEQFF. CDR3 in DNA: TGTGCCAGCAGCCAGCGGGAGTCCTACAATGAGCAGTTCTTC.

Comment on this clonotype: Lacking the conserved final phenylalanine or tryptophan, this CDR3 likely reflects a read error. Because the CDR3's place on the DNA is in doubt, the DNA is left out and the CDR3 is given as listed by TCRdb. The chain joins TRBV6-2 or TRBV6-3 to TRBJ1-1; TRBD1, the table's D call, was not compared with the DNA. The CDR3 spans 13 residues, counting both ends. Germline values: CDR1 MNHEY, CDR2 SVGEGT. The CDR3 here is CASSDPPQGGGFL.

This clonotype was found a few times. The chain couples TRBV7-9 to TRBJ1-4; 7 bases match TRBD1. The CDR3 sequence is 14 residues long. The germline V gene has CDR1 SEHNR and CDR2 FQNEAQ (reference sequence). The V gene end was trimmed by 5 bases and the J gene end by 6 bases; junction bases not matched to a gene: 6. CDR3 loop: CASSHRGVDEKLFF. CDR3 DNA sequence: TGTGCCAGCAGCCACAGGGGAGTGGATGAAAAACTGTTTTTT.

The genes are TRBV6-1 and TRBJ1-5, with unresolved D. Trimming shortened V by 3 bases and J by 7 bases, and 10 bases separated the two germline ends. The CDR3 spans 13 residues. Germline CDR1 is MNHNS and CDR2 is SASEGT. In DNA form, the CDR3 reads TGTGCCAGCAGTGAGACGTTAAACCAGCCCCAGCATTTT. It codes for CASSETLNQPQHF.

This clonotype came up once. Written as DNA, the CDR3 is TGCGCCAGCAGGTTGCGGCCCGGCGATGAAGCTTTCTTT. Amino acid sequence: CASRLRPGDEAFF. The rearrangement links TRBV5-1 to TRBJ1-1; D unclear. CDR1 and CDR2 (germline): SGHRS, YFSETQ. This CDR3 region has 13 residues. Trimming stripped 5 bases from V and 7 bases from J, with 15 bases between.

In its sample, this clonotype was seen a few times. V and J are TRBV20-1 and TRBJ1-6; D uncertain. The germline gives CDR1 DFQATT, CDR2 SNEGSKA (reference sequence). This CDR3 comprises 15 residues. V was cut by 0 bases and J by 6 bases, with 12 bases left in between. The CDR3 region is CSARDGAGANSPLHF. The DNA of the CDR3 is TGCAGTGCTAGAGATGGTGCAGGCGCTAATTCACCCCTCCACTTT.

On this clonotype itself: A much larger clone differs from this one at a single base, so this may be a read error. This likely comes from a read error, as the CDR3 has no conserved phenylalanine or tryptophan at its end. V is TRBV7-7 and J is TRBJ2-5, with TRBD1 identical over 7 bases. Germline V gives CDR1 SSHAT, CDR2 FNYEAQ (reference sequence). This CDR3 has 14 amino acids. The CDR3 sequence: CASSIGQDGETQYS. CDR3 nucleotides: TGTGCTAGCAGCATAGGACAGGACGGAGAGACCCAGTACTCC.

The V gene is TRBV12-3 or TRBV12-4, the J gene TRBJ1-1, with 7 bases lining up with TRBD1. This CDR3 has 15 residues. With 5 bases clipped from V and 4 bases from J, the junction kept 10 bases outside the gene matches. The CDR3: CASSPAGGISTEAFF. CDR3 sequence (DNA): TGTGCCAGCAGTCCTGCAGGGGGAATTAGCACTGAAGCTTTCTTT.

This clonotype was counted ten times or more. This chain uses TRBV7-9 with TRBJ1-2, with D uncertain. Germline V gene lookup returns CDR1 SEHNR and CDR2 FQNEAQ (reference sequence). The CDR3 has 15 residues. V lost 5 bases to trimming and J lost 1 base, with 14 bases between them. The CDR3 nucleotides read TGTGCCAGCAGCCCCCCCCGCGGCAGTAACTATGGCTACACCTTC. Its translation: CASSPPRGSNYGYTF. Together with reference TRBV7-9 and TRBJ1-2, the CDR3 gives the full variable domain: DTGVSQNPRHKITKRGQNVTFRCDPISEHNRLYWYRQTLGQGPEFLTYFQNEAQLEKSRLLSDRFSAERPKGSFSTLEIQRTEQGDSAMYLCASSPPRGSNYGYTFGSGTRLTVV.

V usage is TRBV9 and J usage is TRBJ2-2; a weak D match, TRBD2 (6 bases). Trimming cost V 0 bases and J 4 bases, with 13 bases left between them. Per germline, CDR1 SGDLS and CDR2 YYNGEE. CDR3 length: 16 residues. The CDR3 spells CASSVEGGPRTGELFF. The CDR3 region has the DNA TGTGCCAGCAGCGTAGAGGGAGGACCTCGCACCGGGGAGCTGTTTTTT.

This chain links TRBV6-1 with TRBJ1-5; D call uncertain. V gave up 2 bases and J gave up 8 bases, with 13 bases separating them. Per the germline V gene, CDR1 is MNHNS and CDR2 is SASEGT. The CDR3 loop spans 14 amino acids. This chain's CDR3 is CASSEMREYEPQHF. DNA for the CDR3: TGTGCCAGCAGTGAAATGAGGGAATATGAGCCCCAGCATTTT.

This clonotype was observed a few times. The CDR3 loop is CSVDSARYYNEQFF. CDR3 sequence (DNA): TGCAGCGTTGATTCGGCTAGATACTACAATGAGCAGTTCTTC. The rearrangement uses TRBV29-1 and TRBJ2-1, with D unclear. The CDR3 loop spans 14 amino acids. CDR1 and CDR2 (germline): SQVTM, ANQGSEA. V lost 3 bases, J lost 3 bases, and 12 bases lay in between.

The chain combines TRBV15 with TRBJ2-7; 10 bases match TRBD2. V was pared by 1 base and J by 1 base, with 13 bases of the junction left unmatched. This CDR3 spans 19 amino acids. CDR1 LNHNV and CDR2 YYDKDF come from the germline V gene (reference sequence). The CDR3 spells CATSRVFVSGTSESYEQYF. In DNA, the CDR3 is TGTGCCACCAGCAGAGTGTTCGTCTCCGGGACTAGCGAATCCTACGAGCAGTACTTC.

This clonotype was counted ten times or more. The chain is built from TRBV12-3 or TRBV12-4 and TRBJ2-3; no clear D gene. Trimming pared 3 bases from V and 11 bases from J, leaving 12 bases between. The CDR3 is 12 amino acids. The CDR3 loop is CASSFGALGQYF. The DNA of the CDR3 is TGTGCCAGCAGTTTCGGCGCTTTGGGGCAGTATTTT.

This clonotype has a count of ten or more. The CDR3 loop reads CASSSTGTGTQYF. The CDR3 DNA reads TGTGCCAGCAGCTCCACCGGGACAGGAACGCAGTATTTT. The chain uses TRBV7-2 and TRBJ2-3; 8 nucleotides match TRBD1. The V gene end was trimmed by 4 bases and the J gene end by 9 bases; junction bases not matched to a gene: 6. There are 13 residues in the CDR3. Germline lookup yields CDR1 SGHTA and CDR2 FQGNSA.

The rearrangement links TRBV6-5 to TRBJ1-6, with 7 nucleotides matching TRBD1. CDR3 length: 16 amino acids. V gave up 5 bases and J gave up 2 bases; unmatched junction bases: 6. Per germline, CDR1 MNHEY and CDR2 SVGAGI. As DNA, the CDR3 is TGTGCCAGCAGTCTATACGGACAGGCCTATAATTCACCCCTCCACTTT. Protein sequence: CASSLYGQAYNSPLHF.

The table lists this clonotype with a few counts. This sequence joins TRBV20-1 and TRBJ2-5; 11 nucleotides match TRBD2. Germline-derived CDR1 and CDR2 are DFQATT and SNEGSKA (reference sequence). V was clipped by 5 bases and J by 7 bases; unmatched bases: 3. The CDR3 has 12 residues. DNA of the CDR3: TGCAGTGCTGTCCTAGCGGGAGGGACCCAGTACTTC. Translation gives CSAVLAGGTQYF.

This clonotype was detected a few times. The rearrangement joins TRBV5-4 to TRBJ1-1; D is ambiguous. Germline-derived CDR1 and CDR2 are SGHNT and YYREEE (reference sequence). The CDR3 is 14 residues long. V lost 1 base, J lost 2 bases, and 9 bases lay in between. The CDR3 DNA sequence: TGTGCCAGCAGCTTGAAAGGGTATAACACTGAAGCTTTCTTT. Its protein is CASSLKGYNTEAFF.